This is a list of T cell receptor beta chains from one sample in a study of CD8 T cells in Susac syndrome. TCRdb passed the immunoSEQ multiplex PCR reads through MiXCR, listing each CDR3 protein once. Seen here are about 190,000 distinct CDR3 sequences, around 93% observed once, and the top ten hold 0.15% to 0.2%. The specimen was CD8+ T cells from PBMCs. The receptors here all came from a human donor with Susac syndrome. Each CDR3 is given with its conserved first and last residue.

v_call	cdr3_aa
TRBV27	CASSQRQYTGELFF
TRBV27	CASSHRTGRDQPQHF
TRBV28	CASSSWLGGPNQPQHF
TRBV4-1	CASSQEDGSYNEQFF
TRBV4-1	CASSPEAGGVNEQFF
TRBV7-2	CASSFEGPPTYEQYF
TRBV11-2	CASSAPAGLTGEQYF
TRBV9	CASSVDQYSLYEQYF
TRBV27	CASSFGGLNTEAFF
TRBV5-6	CASSLSGGDTDTQYF
TRBV2	CASRYSYEQYF
TRBV12-3/TRBV12-4	CASSYTGRETQYF
TRBV12-5	CASGLVQGYLARTGELFF
TRBV30	CAAEGGGNQPQHF
TRBV5-1	CASSQSQGVSYEQYF
TRBV4-1	CASSQDPDRYTEAFF
TRBV20-1	CSATDLRDEDTQYF
TRBV4-1	CASSQVTSGKAAYEQYF
TRBV29-1	CSVEQTGLTQYF
TRBV3-1	CASSQDHREDQPQHF
TRBV20-1	CSARVGGSFLSYGYTF
TRBV5-1	CASSPLGVVTEAFF
TRBV7-9	CASSDRRGPAYNEQFF
TRBV5-6	CASSPGTVSYEQYF
TRBV2	CASSTIRGQGSFGANVLTF
TRBV2	CASSEQYEQYF
TRBV6-1	CASSSSRGTGGMRNQPQHF
TRBV5-1	CASSLGTGGLANYGYTF
TRBV11-2	CASSPDELAGSYEQYF
TRBV12-3/TRBV12-4	CASSSKPPGGDTF
TRBV19	CATTVFSGEQFF
TRBV29-1	CSVGFRGARSSYEQYF
TRBV16	CASSQSGPEQYF
TRBV10-2	CASTNTGTYEQYF
TRBV28	CASSLVHLNTGELFF
TRBV5-1	CASSLAQGSTDTQYF
TRBV12-3/TRBV12-4	CASSPTSPSFTDTQYF
TRBV12-3/TRBV12-4	CASSLGTGFGQPQHF
TRBV4-1	CASSTGLAGTYEQYF
TRBV20-1	CSARTGTAKRTQYF
TRBV9	CASSLWASAGVDTQYF
TRBV12-3/TRBV12-4	CASSRGLGNQPQHF